This T cell receptor (beta chain) is from a study of blood T cells in healthy people across ages. Combining a sample-barcoded 5' primer with a J-beta primer mix, a second PCR ran for roughly 6 to 12 cycles. A template-switch adaptor that had 12 random nucleotides put a tag on each cDNA molecule. TCRdb passed the 5' RACE reads through MiXCR, listing each CDR3 protein once. This sample has 750,000 or so distinct CDR3 sequences, with 25% found just once. CDR3 length: 15 amino acids. CDR1 and CDR2 (germline): SGHTA, FQGNSA. Trimming cost V 0 bases and J 4 bases, with 12 bases left between them. These sequences were also reported in another study, on T cells of mothers and their children.

The receptor comes from a boy under 18 in good health. The chain recombines TRBV7-2 with TRBJ1-2; D remains unclear. Sequencing was performed on blood. The CDR3 reads CASSLAFKEGYGYTF. CDR3 coding DNA: TGTGCCAGCAGCTTAGCGTTTAAGGAAGGCTATGGCTACACCTTC.